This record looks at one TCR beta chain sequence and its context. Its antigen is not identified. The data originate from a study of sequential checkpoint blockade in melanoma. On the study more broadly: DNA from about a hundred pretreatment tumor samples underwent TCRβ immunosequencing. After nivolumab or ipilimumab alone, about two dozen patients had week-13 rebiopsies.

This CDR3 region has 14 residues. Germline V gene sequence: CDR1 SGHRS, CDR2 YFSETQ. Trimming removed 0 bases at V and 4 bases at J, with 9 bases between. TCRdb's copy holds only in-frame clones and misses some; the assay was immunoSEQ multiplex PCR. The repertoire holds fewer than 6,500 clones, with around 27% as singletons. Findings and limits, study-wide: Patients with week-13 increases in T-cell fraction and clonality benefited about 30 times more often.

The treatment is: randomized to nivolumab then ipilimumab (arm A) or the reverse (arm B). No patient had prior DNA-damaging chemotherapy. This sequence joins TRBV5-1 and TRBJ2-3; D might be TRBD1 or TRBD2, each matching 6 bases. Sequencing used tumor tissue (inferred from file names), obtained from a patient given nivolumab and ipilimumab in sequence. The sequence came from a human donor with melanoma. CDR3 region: CASSLVGGADTQYF. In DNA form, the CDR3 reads TGCGCCAGCAGCTTGGTCGGGGGCGCAGATACGCAGTATTTT.